These T cell receptor beta chains were read from a single sample in a study of blood T cell repertoires in COVID-19. Sequencing was performed with immunoSEQ multiplex PCR; in TCRdb, only in-frame clones are kept and a portion is missing. This table has around 100,000 clones, 84% appearing once. The sequencing input was peripheral blood. The receptors come from a human donor in a cohort sampled during active COVID-19. Both conserved end residues are part of each CDR3. A D gene is named only where the DNA matches it firmly. A row's size may be missing; if present it is once, few, many or a size class.

j_call | clone_size | v_call | d_call | cdr3_nt | cdr3_aa
TRBJ2-2 | once | TRBV6-1 | - | TGTGCCAGCAGTGAAGGGGCGCTATCCCTGAACACCGGGGAGCTGTTTTTT | CASSEGALSLNTGELFF
TRBJ1-1 | - | TRBV28 | - | TGTGCCAGCAACAGGCGATATGAAGCTTTCTTT | CASNRRYEAFF
TRBJ2-2 | - | TRBV24-1 | TRBD1 | TGTGCCACCAGTGCCGTTACCGGGACAGGGAACACCGGGGAGCTGTTTTTT | CATSAVTGTGNTGELFF
TRBJ2-3 | - | TRBV19 | TRBD1 | TGTGCCAGTAGTTCCTCGGGACAGGGCACAGATACGCAGTATTTT | CASSSSGQGTDTQYF
TRBJ2-2 | - | TRBV11-2 | - | TGTGCCAGCAGCTTACAGGGGACGAACACCGGGGAGCTGTTTTTT | CASSLQGTNTGELFF
TRBJ2-5 | - | TRBV4-2 | TRBD2 | TGTGCCAGCAGCCAAGAACCGGCGGGAGGAGGAGAGACCCAGTACTTC | CASSQEPAGGGETQYF
TRBJ1-1 | - | TRBV28 | - | TGTGCCAGCAGTACGATCAGGGGAAAGGCTGAAGCTTTCTTT | CASSTIRGKAEAFF
TRBJ1-2 | - | TRBV24-1 | - | TGTGCCACCAGTGATTTGACTTCCTTGAGCTACACCTTC | CATSDLTSLSYTF
TRBJ2-7 | - | TRBV28 | TRBD1 | TGTGCCAGCACCGCCCCGGGACAGGCGAGCTACGAGCAGTACTTC | CASTAPGQASYEQYF
TRBJ1-2 | - | TRBV6-1 | - | TGTGCCAGCAGTGAAGAGGCAGCTAGGAACTATGGCTACACCTTC | CASSEEAARNYGYTF
TRBJ2-4 | - | TRBV12-3/TRBV12-4 | TRBD2 | TGTGCCAGCAGTTTCGACGGGAGGGGCATTCAGTACTTC | CASSFDGRGIQYF
TRBJ1-5 | few | TRBV28 | - | TGTGCCAGCAGTTCTCGACTAAAGGGTCAGCCCCAGCATTTT | CASSSRLKGQPQHF
TRBJ1-5 | - | TRBV4-1 | - | TGCGCCAGCAGCCAAGATACGGCAGGGTATCAGCCCCAGCATTTT | CASSQDTAGYQPQHF
TRBJ1-5 | few | TRBV28 | - | TGTGCCAGCAAAATAAGAAAAGCAAGCAATCAGCCCCAGCATTTT | CASKIRKASNQPQHF
TRBJ1-2 | - | TRBV3-1/TRBV3-2 | - | TGTGCCAGCAGCCAAGCGGGGAGCTATGGCTACACCTTC | CASSQAGSYGYTF
TRBJ1-5 | - | TRBV7-9 | TRBD1 | TGTGCCAGCAGCATAACAGGGGACCAAAGGCCCCAGCATTTT | CASSITGDQRPQHF
TRBJ1-3 | - | TRBV18 | - | TGTGCCAGCTCGGAGGGGTCATATCTTACTGGAAACACCATATATTTT | CASSEGSYLTGNTIYF
TRBJ1-2 | - | TRBV18 | TRBD1 | TGTGCCAGCTCACCGAGGACCCGCGGGACAGGGGGCGAACTTGGAGTATCTGGCTACACCTTC | CASSPRTRGTGGELGVSGYTF
TRBJ2-7 | - | TRBV5-5 | TRBD2 | TGTGCCAGCAGCTTCCAGCGGGGGACCTACGAGCAGTACTTC | CASSFQRGTYEQYF
TRBJ1-5 | - | TRBV7-8 | - | TGTGCCAGCAGCTTAGCGGGGGCTATTAATCAGCCCCAGCATTTT | CASSLAGAINQPQHF